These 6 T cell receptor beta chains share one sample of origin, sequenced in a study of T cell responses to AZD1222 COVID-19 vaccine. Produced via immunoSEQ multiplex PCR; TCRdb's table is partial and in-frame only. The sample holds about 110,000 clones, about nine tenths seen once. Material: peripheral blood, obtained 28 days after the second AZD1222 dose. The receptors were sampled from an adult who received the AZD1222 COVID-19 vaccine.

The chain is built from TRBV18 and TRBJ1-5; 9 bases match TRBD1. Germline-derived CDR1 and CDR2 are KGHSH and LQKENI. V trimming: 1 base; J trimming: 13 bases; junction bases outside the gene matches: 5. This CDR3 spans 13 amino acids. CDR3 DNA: TGTGCCAGCTCACCACTCCCGGGACAGGGACAGCATTTT. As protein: CASSPLPGQGQHF.

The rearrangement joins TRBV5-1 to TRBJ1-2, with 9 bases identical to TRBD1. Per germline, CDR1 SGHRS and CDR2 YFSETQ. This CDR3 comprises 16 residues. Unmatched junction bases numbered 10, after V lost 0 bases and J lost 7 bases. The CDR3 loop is CASSLESLGQGLGYTF. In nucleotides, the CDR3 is TGCGCCAGCAGCTTGGAGAGTCTGGGACAGGGACTTGGCTACACCTTC.

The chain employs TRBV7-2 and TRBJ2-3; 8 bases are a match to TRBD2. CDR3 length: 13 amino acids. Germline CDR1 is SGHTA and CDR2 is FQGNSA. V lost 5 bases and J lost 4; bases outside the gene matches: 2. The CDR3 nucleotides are TGTGCCAGCAGCATGGGACTAGCAGATACGCAGTATTTT. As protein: CASSMGLADTQYF. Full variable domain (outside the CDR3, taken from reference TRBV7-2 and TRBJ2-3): GAGVSQSPSNKVTEKGKDVELRCDPISGHTALYWYRQSLGQGLEFLIYFQGNSAPDKSGLPSDRFSAERTGGSVSTLTIQRTQQEDSAVYLCASSMGLADTQYFGPGTRLTVL.

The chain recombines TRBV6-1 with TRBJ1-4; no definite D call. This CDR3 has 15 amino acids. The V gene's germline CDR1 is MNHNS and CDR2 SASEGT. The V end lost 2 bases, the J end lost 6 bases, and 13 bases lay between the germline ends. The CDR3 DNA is TGTGCCAGCAGTGAAACGGGCACCGGGGATGAAAAACTGTTTTTT. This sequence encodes CASSETGTGDEKLFF.

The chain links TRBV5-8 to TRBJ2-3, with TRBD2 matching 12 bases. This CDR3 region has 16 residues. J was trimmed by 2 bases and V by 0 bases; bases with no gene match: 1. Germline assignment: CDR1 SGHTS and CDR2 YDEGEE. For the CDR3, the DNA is TGTGCCAGCAGCTTGGGGACTAGCGGGATCACAGATACGCAGTATTTT. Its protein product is CASSLGTSGITDTQYF. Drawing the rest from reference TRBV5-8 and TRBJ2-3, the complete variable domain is EAGVTQSPTHLIKTRGQQATLRCSPISGHTSVYWYQQALGLGLQFLLWYDEGEERNRGNFPPRFSGRQFPNYSSELNVNALELEDSALYLCASSLGTSGITDTQYFGPGTRLTVL.

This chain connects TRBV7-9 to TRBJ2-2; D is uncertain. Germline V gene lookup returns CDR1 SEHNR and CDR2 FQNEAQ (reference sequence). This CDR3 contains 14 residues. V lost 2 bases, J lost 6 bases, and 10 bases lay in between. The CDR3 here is CASSLTRQPGELFF. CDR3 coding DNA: TGTGCCAGCAGCTTAACGCGGCAACCCGGGGAGCTGTTTTTT.